This T cell receptor beta chain derives from a study of CD8+ T cells in alopecia areata. Reverse transcribed after extraction, RNA yielded cDNA as the sequencing template. TCRdb keeps only in-frame clones here, not all; method: immunoSEQ multiplex PCR. Found here are more than 90,000 clones, 55% to 65% of them singletons; the top ten hold around 2.7%. The V and J ends lost 1 base and 4 bases respectively, with 4 bases between them. This CDR3 comprises 12 residues. Germline V gene data show CDR1 as MDHEN and CDR2 as SYDVKM. This sequence was found in a human donor in good health. The source material was CD4+ T cells sorted from blood. The rearrangement links TRBV28 to TRBJ1-1; D is uncertain. This chain's CDR3 is CASSLLSTEAFF. CDR3 nucleotides: TGTGCCAGCAGTTTATTGAGCACTGAAGCTTTCTTT.